One T cell receptor (beta chain) is described in this entry. The germline V gene has CDR1 LNHDA and CDR2 SQIVND (reference sequence). With V trimmed by 5 bases and J by 8 bases, 7 bases remained unmatched. The CDR3 runs to 16 residues. This entry is derived from a study of blood T cell repertoires in COVID-19. Sequenced by immunoSEQ multiplex PCR; TCRdb stores in-frame clones only, minus some. The sample carries some 510,000 clones, around nine tenths recorded once. This TCR was sampled from a middle-aged woman who had recovered from COVID-19. The sequenced sample consisted of PBMCs or T cells enriched from blood (not recorded which). This rearrangement joins TRBV19 to TRBJ2-1; 15 bases agree with TRBD2. CDR3 in amino acids: CASSYPGTSGRYEQFF. The CDR3 DNA reads as TGTGCCAGTAGTTACCCTGGGACTAGCGGGAGGTATGAGCAGTTCTTC.